The 13 T cell receptor beta chains presented below share a single source sample, sequenced in a study of T cell responses to AZD1222 COVID-19 vaccine. TCRdb's copy holds only in-frame clones and misses some; the assay was immunoSEQ multiplex PCR. Of 85,000 to 110,000 clones in the sample, 75% to 95% were seen once. The specimen was peripheral blood, collected on day 0 of AZD1222 vaccination. Receptors were obtained from an adult in good health.

The chain links TRBV28 to TRBJ2-7; 11 bases are a match to TRBD1. Trimming took 6 bases from V and 3 from J; bases not matched to a gene: 7. CDR1 MDHEN and CDR2 SYDVKM come from the germline V gene. The CDR3 extends over 15 amino acids. The CDR3 spells CASRLPGTGGYEQYF. CDR3 sequence (DNA): TGTGCCAGCAGACTACCAGGGACAGGGGGCTACGAGCAGTACTTC. Complete variable domain (other parts from reference TRBV28 and TRBJ2-7): DVKVTQSSRYLVKRTGEKVFLECVQDMDHENMFWYRQDPGLGLRLIYFSYDVKMKEKGDIPEGYSVSREKKERFSLILESASTNQTSMYLCASRLPGTGGYEQYFGPGTRLTVT.

The chain couples TRBV7-8 to TRBJ2-7; unclear D gene. The germline V gene encodes CDR1 SGHVS and CDR2 FQNEAQ. The CDR3 runs 12 residues. Trimming removed 5 bases from V and 5 bases from J, with 10 bases in between. CDR3 amino acids: CASSHTPHEQYF. Here the CDR3 DNA reads TGTGCCAGCAGCCATACACCCCACGAGCAGTACTTC.

As regards this clone: A read error may produce the germline difference seen at one junction end. Other DNA sequences in the sample encode the same CDR3. The chain is built from TRBV12-3 or TRBV12-4 and TRBJ1-1; D possibly corresponds to TRBD1 (6 bases). The CDR3 consists of 12 residues. This CDR3 is CASSQDSIEAFF. CDR3 in DNA: TGTGCTAGCAGTCAGGACAGCATTGAAGCTTTCTTT.

The rearrangement links TRBV21-1 to TRBJ2-7; the DNA was not used to check the table's D call, TRBD2. TRBV21-1 has pseudogene status. The CDR3 has 15 residues. CDR3 nucleotide sequence: TGTGCCAGCAACCTGGGACTAGGAGGTCTCTACGAGCAGTACTTC. Encoded protein: CASNLGLGGLYEQYF.

This sequence joins TRBV15 and TRBJ2-5; the D gene could be TRBD1 or TRBD2 (6 bases each). V was shortened by 4 bases and J by 4 bases, with 13 bases between the two germline ends. Germline values: CDR1 LNHNV, CDR2 YYDKDF (reference sequence). The CDR3 totals 14 residues. For the CDR3, the DNA is TGTGCCACCAGCATGTCCGGGGGCCTAGAGACCCAGTACTTC. This codes for CATSMSGGLETQYF.

The chain combines TRBV18 with TRBJ2-2, with D unresolved. This CDR3 spans 16 amino acids. V was trimmed by 3 bases and J by 5 bases, leaving 16 bases between them. Germline CDR1 is KGHSH and CDR2 is LQKENI. CDR3 in DNA: TGTGCCAGCTCACCGATAGCTTCTCCATATACCGGGGAGCTGTTTTTT. This codes for CASSPIASPYTGELFF.

The chain recombines TRBV7-2 with TRBJ2-7, with TRBD2 matching over 7 bases. J gave up 10 bases and V 3 bases, and 15 bases lay outside the gene matches. Germline CDR1 and CDR2: SGHTA and FQGNSA. The CDR3 is 15 amino acids. Written as DNA, the CDR3 is TGTGCCAGCAGCTTGGGGGTAGCTAGCGGAACTCTTCAGTACTTC. Protein: CASSLGVASGTLQYF.

This sequence joins TRBV19 and TRBJ2-7, with D possibly TRBD1 on 5 matching bases. Germline V gene sequence: CDR1 LNHDA, CDR2 SQIVND (reference sequence). The CDR3 has 12 residues. With 10 bases removed from V and 6 bases from J, the gap between germline ends came to 16 bases. CDR3 DNA: TGTGCCACAGGGCAGGACCACCGCGAGCAGTACTTC. It translates to CATGQDHREQYF.

The chain combines TRBV11-3 with TRBJ2-7; no clear D gene. CDR1 SGHNT and CDR2 YENEEA come from the germline V gene. The CDR3 consists of 17 residues. Trimming removed 5 bases at V and 3 bases at J, with 23 bases between. CDR3 nucleotide sequence: TGTGCCAGCAGCAGAAGGGTTTCACCACGGATTATCTACGAGCAGTACTTC. Translation gives CASSRRVSPRIIYEQYF.

The chain combines TRBV6-2 or TRBV6-3 with TRBJ2-7, with TRBD2 matching 10 bases. The ends lost 4 bases at V and 1 base at J; junction bases unmatched: 7. CDR1 is MNHEY, CDR2 SVGEGT, per germline. The CDR3 runs to 16 residues. For the CDR3, the DNA is TGTGCCAGCAGTTCACCCGGGACTAGCGCGTCCTACGAGCAGTACTTC. Translating gives CASSSPGTSASYEQYF.

In its sample, this clone was seen a few times. This chain connects TRBV24-1 to TRBJ2-1; 13 bases agree with TRBD2. Germline lookup yields CDR1 KGHDR and CDR2 SFDVKD. The CDR3 totals 19 residues. Trimming cost V 0 bases and J 8 bases; bases outside gene matches: 12. The CDR3 coding sequence is TGTGCCACCAGTGATTTGAGAACTAGCGGGAGGGCCAAGGTCTATGAGCAGTTCTTC. Protein product: CATSDLRTSGRAKVYEQFF.

The chain employs TRBV7-9 and TRBJ2-7, with 8 nucleotides matching TRBD2. Looked up from germline, CDR1 is SEHNR and CDR2 is FQNEAQ (reference sequence). The trim removed 5 bases at V and 3 bases at J, leaving 6 bases unmatched. This CDR3 is 14 amino acids long. The CDR3 DNA reads TGTGCCAGCAGCCTATTGCTAGCGGGCTACGAGCAGTACTTC. Its translation is CASSLLLAGYEQYF.

This clone was detected only a few times. The chain combines TRBV7-9 with TRBJ2-1; either TRBD1 or TRBD2 may fit D (5 bases each). V lost 5 bases and J 0 bases, leaving 20 bases between the germline ends. CDR3 size: 18 residues. Germline CDR1 and CDR2: SEHNR and FQNEAQ (reference sequence). The CDR3 region has the DNA TGTGCCAGCAGCAGTGATGGGGGACGGTTCCTCTCCTACAATGAGCAGTTCTTC. It codes for CASSSDGGRFLSYNEQFF.